Shown below are 25 T cell receptor beta chains from a single sample sequenced in a study of blood T cell repertoires in COVID-19. Profiling relied on immunoSEQ multiplex PCR, and the TCRdb table lists in-frame clones only, not all of them. The sample shows about 110,000 clones, 88% of them seen only once. Material: peripheral blood. The origin of the receptors is a woman aged 50 to 65 with active or convalescent COVID-19.

The chain uses TRBV6-2 or TRBV6-3 and TRBJ2-3, with TRBD1 as a possible D gene (6 bases). V was cut by 6 bases and J by 0 bases, with 25 bases left in between. The CDR3 has 19 amino acids. Germline V gives CDR1 MNHEY, CDR2 SVGEGT. CDR3 amino acids: CASSPRGVGQRSSTDTQYF. CDR3 bases: TGTGCCAGCAGCCCGAGGGGAGTCGGACAGAGATCTAGCACAGATACGCAGTATTTT.

CDR3 residues: CASSFTTGTNSPLHF. The CDR3 nucleotides are TGCGCCAGCAGCTTCACAACAGGGACCAATTCACCCCTCCACTTT. The chain has TRBV5-1 and TRBJ1-6; weak D call: TRBD1 (6 bases). There are 15 residues in the CDR3. The germline V gene has CDR1 SGHRS and CDR2 YFSETQ. Between the trimmed V and J ends, which lost 2 bases and 7 bases, there was a span of 13 bases.

The genes are TRBV28 and TRBJ2-3; TRBD2 matches 11 bases. Germline V gene sequence: CDR1 MDHEN, CDR2 SYDVKM. The CDR3 consists of 15 residues. Trimming removed 3 bases from V and 4 bases from J; junction bases left unmatched: 3. CDR3 region: CASSFGTSGSDTQYF. In DNA form, the CDR3 reads TGTGCCAGCAGTTTTGGGACTAGCGGTTCAGATACGCAGTATTTT.

The chain couples TRBV13 to TRBJ2-7, with TRBD2 identical over 11 bases. Germline trimming cut 4 bases from V and 4 bases from J; bases unmatched to any gene: 3. This CDR3 region has 14 residues. CDR1 is PRHDT, CDR2 FYEKMQ, per germline (reference sequence). In DNA form, the CDR3 reads TGTGCCAGCAGCTCCACTAGCGGGAGTTACGAGCAGTACTTC. This translates into CASSSTSGSYEQYF.

The chain couples TRBV7-6 to TRBJ2-1, with D tentatively TRBD2 (5 bases). With 6 bases removed from V and 5 bases from J, the gap between germline ends came to 11 bases. The CDR3 contains 13 residues. Germline lookup yields CDR1 SGHVS and CDR2 FNYEAQ. CDR3 DNA sequence: TGTGCCAGCAGTTGGGGAGAGGACAATGAGCAGTTCTTC. Its translation is CASSWGEDNEQFF.

The J gene is TRBJ2-1, the V gene TRBV20-1; TRBD2 is a possible D gene (6 bases). V lost 3 bases and J lost 8, with 14 bases in between. This CDR3 has 13 residues. CDR1 is DFQATT and CDR2 is SNEGSKA in the germline V gene (reference sequence). The CDR3 DNA sequence: TGCAGTGCTAGTCTAGCGATCGGCGATGAGCAGTTCTTC. Protein: CSASLAIGDEQFF.

This chain joins TRBV7-8 and TRBJ2-5; 15 positions agree with TRBD2. V gave up 5 bases and J gave up 6 bases; unmatched junction bases: 7. Germline CDR1 reads SGHVS; CDR2 reads FQNEAQ. This CDR3 has 16 amino acids. The CDR3 spells CASSRVGLAGGKTQYF. Here the CDR3 DNA reads TGTGCCAGCAGCCGTGTGGGACTAGCGGGAGGCAAGACCCAGTACTTC.

This chain connects TRBV11-2 to TRBJ1-6, with 9 bases identical to TRBD1. V shed 4 bases, J shed 7 bases, and the junction held 5 bases outside the gene matches. Looked up from germline, CDR1 is SGHAT and CDR2 is FQNNGV. The CDR3 totals 15 residues. The CDR3 loop is CASSSRGQGNSPLHF. The CDR3 DNA is TGTGCCAGCAGCTCCAGGGGACAGGGAAATTCACCCCTCCACTTT.

This chain links TRBV19 with TRBJ2-2; D ambiguous. Per the germline V gene, CDR1 is LNHDA and CDR2 is SQIVND (reference sequence). V lost 6 bases to trimming and J lost 1 base, with 9 bases between them. This CDR3 comprises 14 residues. CDR3 sequence reads: CASSFWLNTGELFF. The DNA for the CDR3 is TGTGCCAGTAGCTTCTGGCTGAACACCGGGGAGCTGTTTTTT.

The J gene is TRBJ2-4, the V gene TRBV19; a weak D match, TRBD1 (7 bases). In germline, CDR1 is LNHDA, CDR2 SQIVND (reference sequence). The CDR3 runs to 13 residues. Between the trimmed V and J ends, which lost 7 bases and 6 bases, there was a span of 13 bases. CDR3 coding DNA: TGTGCCAGTATGGAGGGGGCGTTAAACATTCAGTACTTC. This encodes CASMEGALNIQYF. The whole variable domain, remainder taken from reference TRBV19 and TRBJ2-4, is DGGITQSPKYLFRKEGQNVTLSCEQNLNHDAMYWYRQDPGQGLRLIYYSQIVNDFQKGDIAEGYSVSREKKESFPLTVTSAQKNPTAFYLCASMEGALNIQYFGAGTRLSVL.

The V gene is TRBV3-1 (or the pseudogene TRBV3-2), the J gene TRBJ2-3; perhaps TRBD2 as D (6 bases). The germline V gene encodes CDR1 LGHDT and CDR2 YNNKEL (reference sequence). Trimming pared 3 bases from V and 5 bases from J, leaving 12 bases between. The length of the CDR3 is 14 residues. The CDR3 sequence is CASSQTGVGDTQYF. The CDR3 DNA reads as TGTGCCAGCAGCCAGACGGGAGTAGGAGATACGCAGTATTTT.

The chain links TRBV6-2 or TRBV6-3 to TRBJ2-3; maybe TRBD2 (6 bases). There are 16 residues in the CDR3. The V gene lost 6 bases and the J gene lost 0 bases, with 16 bases spanning the gap. The V gene's germline CDR1 is MNHEY and CDR2 SVGEGT. The CDR3 DNA sequence: TGTGCCAGCAGCAATCCGGGACTTACTAGCACAGATACGCAGTATTTT. Amino acids: CASSNPGLTSTDTQYF.

This clone was counted a single time. The chain combines TRBV28 with TRBJ1-2, with 8 positions matching TRBD1. CDR3 size: 15 residues. Germline-derived CDR1 and CDR2 are MDHEN and SYDVKM. Trimming cost V 5 bases and J 4 bases; bases outside gene matches: 9. The CDR3 loop reads CASSAYTGGGYGYTF. CDR3 DNA sequence: TGTGCCAGCAGTGCATATACAGGGGGTGGCTATGGCTACACCTTC.

The chain combines TRBV30 with TRBJ1-1; D perhaps matches TRBD1 (6 bases). The V gene's germline CDR1 is GTSNPN and CDR2 SVGIG (reference sequence). There are 13 residues in the CDR3. Trimming pared 3 bases from V and 5 bases from J, leaving 13 bases between. CDR3 in amino acids: CAWRGQGFTEAFF. CDR3 nucleotide sequence: TGTGCCTGGAGGGGGCAGGGGTTTACTGAAGCTTTCTTT.

The chain recombines TRBV20-1 with TRBJ2-1, with 13 bases lining up with TRBD2. CDR1 is DFQATT, CDR2 SNEGSKA, per germline (reference sequence). The V and J ends lost 3 bases and 9 bases, in that order; junction bases with no gene match: 5. This CDR3 contains 14 residues. CDR3 coding DNA: TGCAGTGCTAGTCAACTAGCGGGAGGGTCTGAGCAGTTCTTC. This translates into CSASQLAGGSEQFF.

The chain has TRBV6-5 and TRBJ1-2; perhaps TRBD1 as D (5 bases). Germline values: CDR1 MNHEY, CDR2 SVGAGI. Trimming removed 7 bases from V and 2 bases from J, with 5 bases in between. The CDR3 length is 11 residues. The CDR3 DNA sequence: TGTGCCAGCACAGGGAACTATGGCTACACCTTC. Residues: CASTGNYGYTF.

V and J are TRBV6-5 and TRBJ2-7; no clear D gene. V lost 2 bases to trimming and J lost 2 bases, with 13 bases between them. The CDR3 consists of 15 residues. The V gene's germline CDR1 is MNHEY and CDR2 SVGAGI. DNA of the CDR3: TGTGCCAGCAGTTACCCCACGGCAGGAACCTACGAGCAGTACTTC. Its protein is CASSYPTAGTYEQYF.

V is TRBV9 and J is TRBJ2-2, with TRBD2 as a possible D gene (5 bases). The CDR3 runs to 15 residues. The V gene lost 0 bases and the J gene lost 5 bases, with 11 bases spanning the gap. From germline, CDR1 is SGDLS and CDR2 YYNGEE. In DNA form, the CDR3 reads TGTGCCAGCAGCGTAGATGGGAGACGGACCGGGGAGCTGTTTTTT. Protein product: CASSVDGRRTGELFF.

The chain has TRBV24-1 and TRBJ2-1, with TRBD2 matching 10 bases. The CDR3 is made up of 14 amino acids. Trimming took 7 bases from V and 5 from J; bases not matched to a gene: 4. Germline values: CDR1 KGHDR, CDR2 SFDVKD. The CDR3 is CATSRTSGNNEQFF. The CDR3 region has the DNA TGTGCCACCAGCCGGACTAGCGGTAACAATGAGCAGTTCTTC.

The chain couples TRBV7-2 to TRBJ1-3; D is undetermined. This CDR3 comprises 14 residues. CDR1 SGHTA and CDR2 FQGNSA come from the germline V gene. Trimming cost V 5 bases and J 0 bases, with 8 bases left between them. CDR3 nucleotide sequence: TGTGCCAGCAGCCGTACATTCTCTGGAAACACCATATATTTT. Protein: CASSRTFSGNTIYF.

The chain has TRBV7-9 and TRBJ1-1; tentative D call: TRBD1 (5 bases). The CDR3 runs to 14 residues. The germline V gene has CDR1 SEHNR and CDR2 FQNEAQ (reference sequence). Deletions cut 2 bases from V and 1 base from J, with 8 bases between. The DNA of the CDR3 is TGTGCCAGCAGCTTAAGAGGACAGAACACTGAAGCTTTCTTT. Protein product: CASSLRGQNTEAFF.

The genes are TRBV20-1 and TRBJ2-1; possibly TRBD2 for D (6 bases). The V gene lost 3 bases and the J gene lost 10 bases, with 16 bases spanning the gap. CDR3 length: 13 amino acids. Germline values: CDR1 DFQATT, CDR2 SNEGSKA (reference sequence). CDR3 sequence: CSASSPPAGEQFF. The DNA of the CDR3 is TGCAGTGCTAGTTCGCCCCCTGCGGGAGAGCAGTTCTTC.

This clone was seen only a few times. The chain recombines TRBV6-5 with TRBJ1-3; TRBD1 is a possible D gene (5 bases). This CDR3 region has 15 residues. V was trimmed by 4 bases and J by 0 bases, leaving 10 bases between them. Germline assignment: CDR1 MNHEY and CDR2 SVGAGI. CDR3 coding DNA: TGTGCCAGCAGTTCTATCAGGGTCTCTGGAAACACCATATATTTT. Amino acid sequence: CASSSIRVSGNTIYF.

This clone was recorded once. Written as DNA, the CDR3 is TGCAGCGTGACAGGGATTTACAATGAGCAGTTCTTC. Amino acids: CSVTGIYNEQFF. The genes are TRBV29-1 and TRBJ2-1, with 7 positions matching TRBD1. Germline V lookup: CDR1 SQVTM, CDR2 ANQGSEA. The CDR3 consists of 12 residues. With V trimmed by 6 bases and J by 4 bases, 3 bases remained unmatched.

The chain combines TRBV2 with TRBJ2-2; 9 bases map to TRBD1. This CDR3 has 14 residues. The V gene end was trimmed by 6 bases and the J gene end by 6 bases; junction bases not matched to a gene: 5. Germline V lookup: CDR1 SNHLY, CDR2 FYNNEI. The CDR3 DNA sequence: TGTGCCAGCAGCCCCACAGGGGGCTCCGGGGAGCTGTTTTTT. Translation gives CASSPTGGSGELFF. The complete variable domain, with remaining parts taken from reference TRBV2 and TRBJ2-2, reads EPEVTQTPSHQVTQMGQEVILRCVPISNHLYFYWYRQILGQKVEFLVSFYNNEISEKSEIFDDQFSVERPDGSNFTLKIRSTKLEDSAMYFCASSPTGGSGELFFGEGSRLTVL.